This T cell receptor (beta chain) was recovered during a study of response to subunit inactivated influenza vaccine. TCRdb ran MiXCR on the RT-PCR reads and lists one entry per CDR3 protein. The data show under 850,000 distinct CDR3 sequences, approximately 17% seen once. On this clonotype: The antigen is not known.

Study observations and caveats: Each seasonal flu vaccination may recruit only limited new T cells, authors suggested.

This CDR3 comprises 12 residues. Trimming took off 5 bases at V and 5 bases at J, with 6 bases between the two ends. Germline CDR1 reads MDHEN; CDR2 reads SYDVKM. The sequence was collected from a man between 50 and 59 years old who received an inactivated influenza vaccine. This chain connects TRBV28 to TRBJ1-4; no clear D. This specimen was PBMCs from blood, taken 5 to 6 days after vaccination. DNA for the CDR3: TGTGCCAGCAGTGGGTCGAATGAAAAACTGTTTTTT. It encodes CASSGSNEKLFF.